The T cell receptor beta chain described here comes from a study of shared clonotypes between healthy human individuals. The length of the CDR3 is 12 residues. Trimming cost V 5 bases and J 2 bases, with 6 bases left between them. The germline V gene has CDR1 MDHEN and CDR2 SYDVKM. This clone appeared once. The sample carries other DNA sequences with the same CDR3. Method: immunoSEQ multiplex PCR; TCRdb's copy keeps in-frame clones and lacks some. Of approximately 1,500,000 clones in the sample, about 98% are singletons; the top ten hold about 0.45%. Sequencing was done on a sample of naive CD4+ T cells sorted from blood. Sample subset: CD45RA+ positively selected. The chain joins TRBV28 to TRBJ1-2; D is ambiguous. This sequence was found in a man between 25 and 39 years old in good health. This chain's CDR3 is CASSGPNYGYTF. The CDR3 DNA sequence: TGTGCCAGCAGTGGACCCAACTATGGCTACACCTTC.